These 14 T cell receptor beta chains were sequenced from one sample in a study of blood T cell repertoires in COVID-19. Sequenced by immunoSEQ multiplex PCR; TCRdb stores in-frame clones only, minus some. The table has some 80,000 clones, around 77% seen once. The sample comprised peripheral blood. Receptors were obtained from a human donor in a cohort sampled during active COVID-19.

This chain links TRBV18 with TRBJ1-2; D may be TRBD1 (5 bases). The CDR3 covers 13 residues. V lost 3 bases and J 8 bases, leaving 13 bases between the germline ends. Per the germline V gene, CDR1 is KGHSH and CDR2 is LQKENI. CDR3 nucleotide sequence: TGTGCCAGCTCACCGGTCGGGGGTGAAGGCTACACCTTC. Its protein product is CASSPVGGEGYTF.

CDR3 loop: CASRPYRAGETQYF. The CDR3, as DNA: TGTGCCAGCAGGCCATACAGGGCCGGGGAGACCCAGTACTTC. The chain combines TRBV28 with TRBJ2-5, with a tentative D call TRBD1 (6 bases). Germline lookup yields CDR1 MDHEN and CDR2 SYDVKM. The CDR3 spans 14 residues. Trimming took 6 bases from V and 5 from J, leaving 16 bases between them.

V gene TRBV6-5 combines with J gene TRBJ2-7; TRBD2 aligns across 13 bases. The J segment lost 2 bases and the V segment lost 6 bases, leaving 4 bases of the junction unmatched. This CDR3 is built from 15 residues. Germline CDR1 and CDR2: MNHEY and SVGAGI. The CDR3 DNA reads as TGTGCCAGCAGAAACGGACTAGCGGGGGCCTACGAGCAGTACTTC. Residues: CASRNGLAGAYEQYF.

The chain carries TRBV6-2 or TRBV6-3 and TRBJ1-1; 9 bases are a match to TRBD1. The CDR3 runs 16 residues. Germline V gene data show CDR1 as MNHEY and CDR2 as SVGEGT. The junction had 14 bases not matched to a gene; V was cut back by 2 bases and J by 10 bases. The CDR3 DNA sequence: TGTGCCAGCAGTTACGCGGGACAGGGCTTCAGAGGAATAGCTTTCTTT. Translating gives CASSYAGQGFRGIAFF.

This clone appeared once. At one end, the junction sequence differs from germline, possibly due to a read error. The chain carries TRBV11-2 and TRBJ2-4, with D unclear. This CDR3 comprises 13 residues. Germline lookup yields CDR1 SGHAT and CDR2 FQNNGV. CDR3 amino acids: CASGLLAKNIQYF. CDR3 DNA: TGTGCCAGCGGCTTACTAGCCAAAAACATTCAGTACTTC.

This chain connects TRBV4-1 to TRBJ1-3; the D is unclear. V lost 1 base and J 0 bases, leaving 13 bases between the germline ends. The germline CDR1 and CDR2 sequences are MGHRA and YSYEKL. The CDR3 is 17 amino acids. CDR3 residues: CASSQAREQSSGNTIYF. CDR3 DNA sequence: TGCGCCAGCAGCCAAGCAAGGGAGCAGAGCTCTGGAAACACCATATATTTT.

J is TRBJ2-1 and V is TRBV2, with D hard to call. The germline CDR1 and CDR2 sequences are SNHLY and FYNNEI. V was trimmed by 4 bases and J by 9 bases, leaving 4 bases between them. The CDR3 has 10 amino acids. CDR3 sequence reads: CASSVVEQFF. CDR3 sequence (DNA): TGTGCCAGCAGTGTCGTTGAGCAGTTCTTC.

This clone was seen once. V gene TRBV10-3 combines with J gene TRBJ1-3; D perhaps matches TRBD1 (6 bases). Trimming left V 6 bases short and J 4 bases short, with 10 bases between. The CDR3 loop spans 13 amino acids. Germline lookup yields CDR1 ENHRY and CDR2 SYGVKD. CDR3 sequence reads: CAIRTGNGNTIYF. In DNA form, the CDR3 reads TGTGCCATCAGAACAGGGAACGGAAACACCATATATTTT.

CDR3 in DNA: TGTGCCAGCAGCTTAACGCCGGGATCCGCAGATGGCTACACCTTC. Protein sequence: CASSLTPGSADGYTF. The chain uses TRBV7-2 and TRBJ1-2; D ambiguous. With 2 bases removed from V and 6 bases from J, the gap between germline ends came to 16 bases. The CDR3 sequence is 15 residues long. Germline assignment: CDR1 SGHTA and CDR2 FQGNSA. Full variable domain (outside the CDR3, taken from reference TRBV7-2 and TRBJ1-2): GAGVSQSPSNKVTEKGKDVELRCDPISGHTALYWYRQSLGQGLEFLIYFQGNSAPDKSGLPSDRFSAERTGGSVSTLTIQRTQQEDSAVYLCASSLTPGSADGYTFGSGTRLTVV.

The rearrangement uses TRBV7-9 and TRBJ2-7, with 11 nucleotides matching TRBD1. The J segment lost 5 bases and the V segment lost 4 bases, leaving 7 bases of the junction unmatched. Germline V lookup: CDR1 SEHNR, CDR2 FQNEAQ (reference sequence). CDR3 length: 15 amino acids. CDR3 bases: TGTGCCAGCAGCTGGGGACAGGGGGAATTAGACGAGCAGTACTTC. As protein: CASSWGQGELDEQYF.

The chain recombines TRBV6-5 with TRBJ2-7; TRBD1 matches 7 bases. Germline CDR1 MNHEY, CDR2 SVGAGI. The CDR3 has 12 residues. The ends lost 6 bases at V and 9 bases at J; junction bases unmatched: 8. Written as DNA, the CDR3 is TGTGCCAGCAGAACCGACAGGGTCGGGCAGTACTTC. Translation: CASRTDRVGQYF.

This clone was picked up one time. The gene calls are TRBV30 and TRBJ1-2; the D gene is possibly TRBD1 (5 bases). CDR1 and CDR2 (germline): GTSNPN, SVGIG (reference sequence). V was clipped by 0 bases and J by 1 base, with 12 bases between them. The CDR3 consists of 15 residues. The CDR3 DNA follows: TGTGCCTGGAGTGTCCGTTTAGACAGTAACTATGGCTACACCTTC. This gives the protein CAWSVRLDSNYGYTF.

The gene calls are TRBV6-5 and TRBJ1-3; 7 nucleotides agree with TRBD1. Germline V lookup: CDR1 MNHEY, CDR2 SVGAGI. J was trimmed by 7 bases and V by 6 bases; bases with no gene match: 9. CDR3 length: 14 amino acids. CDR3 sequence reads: CASSSISGQNTIYF. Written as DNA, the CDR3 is TGTGCCAGCAGCTCAATATCGGGACAGAACACCATATATTTT.

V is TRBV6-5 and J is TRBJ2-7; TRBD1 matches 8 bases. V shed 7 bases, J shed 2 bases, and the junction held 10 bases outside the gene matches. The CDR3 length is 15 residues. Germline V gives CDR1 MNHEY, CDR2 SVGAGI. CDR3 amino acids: CASIDRTGMPYEQYF. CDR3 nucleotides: TGTGCCAGCATCGACCGGACAGGGATGCCCTACGAGCAGTACTTC.